This T cell receptor beta chain was captured in a study of T cell responses to AZD1222 COVID-19 vaccine. Study conclusions and caveats: Spike-spanning, vaccine-associated CD4 TCRs were dominant at 160-218 and 743-854. Reports say nearly half of spike-specific TCRs go after unmutated variant regions. Only a handful of AZD1222 recipients, more than five in all, had baseline seropositivity.

Profiled with immunoSEQ multiplex PCR; TCRdb holds only in-frame clones, not every one. The sample shows tens of thousands of clones, just over 85% of them seen only once. Notes on this clone: Its target is not known.

The receptor comes from an adult who received the AZD1222 COVID-19 vaccine. The source material was peripheral blood, sampled 28 days after the second AZD1222 dose.

The CDR3 nucleotides read TGCGCCAGCAGCCAAGATCTTTCCGGGACGAACACTGAAGCTTTCTTT. Amino acid sequence: CASSQDLSGTNTEAFF. J is TRBJ1-1 and V is TRBV4-3, with a possible D match to TRBD1 (5 bases). V was shortened by 0 bases and J by 1 base, with 12 bases between the two germline ends. The CDR3 has 16 residues. CDR1 LGHNA and CDR2 YSLEER come from the germline V gene.